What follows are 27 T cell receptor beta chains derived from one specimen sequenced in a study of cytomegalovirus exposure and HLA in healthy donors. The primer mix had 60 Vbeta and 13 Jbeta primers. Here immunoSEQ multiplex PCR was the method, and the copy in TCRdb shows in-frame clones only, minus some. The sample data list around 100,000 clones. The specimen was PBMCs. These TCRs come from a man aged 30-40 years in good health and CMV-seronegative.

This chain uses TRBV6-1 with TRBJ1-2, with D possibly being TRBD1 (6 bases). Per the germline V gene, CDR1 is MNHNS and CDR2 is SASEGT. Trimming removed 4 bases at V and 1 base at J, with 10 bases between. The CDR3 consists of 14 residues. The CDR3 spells CASSVTGRNYGYTF. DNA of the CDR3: TGTGCCAGCAGTGTAACAGGGCGTAACTATGGCTACACCTTC.

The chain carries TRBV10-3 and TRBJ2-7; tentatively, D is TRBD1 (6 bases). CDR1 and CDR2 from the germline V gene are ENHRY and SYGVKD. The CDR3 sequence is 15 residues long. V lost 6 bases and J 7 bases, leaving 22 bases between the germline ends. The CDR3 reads CAISRSEQGFLEQYF. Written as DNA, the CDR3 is TGTGCCATCAGCCGGTCGGAACAGGGATTCTTGGAGCAGTACTTC.

This chain's CDR3 is CASSPNPGTVSGANVLTF. As DNA, the CDR3 is TGTGCCAGCAGCCCCAACCCCGGGACAGTCTCTGGGGCCAACGTCCTGACTTTC. The chain joins TRBV27 to TRBJ2-6; 7 bases fit TRBD1. V shed 6 bases and J 0 bases; nucleotides not matched to a gene: 11. The CDR3 covers 18 residues. Looked up from germline, CDR1 is MNHEY and CDR2 is SMNVEV (reference sequence).

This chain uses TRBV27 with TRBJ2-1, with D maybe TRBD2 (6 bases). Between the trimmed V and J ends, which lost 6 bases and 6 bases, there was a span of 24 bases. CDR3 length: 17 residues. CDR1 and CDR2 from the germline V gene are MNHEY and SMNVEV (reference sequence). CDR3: CASRPRIAALRVNEQFF. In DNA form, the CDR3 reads TGTGCCAGCAGACCAAGAATAGCGGCCCTAAGGGTCAATGAGCAGTTCTTC.

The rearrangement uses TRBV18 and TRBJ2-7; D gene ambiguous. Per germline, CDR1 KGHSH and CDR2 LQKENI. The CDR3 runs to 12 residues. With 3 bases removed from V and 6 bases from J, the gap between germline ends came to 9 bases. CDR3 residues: CASSPRVSEQYF. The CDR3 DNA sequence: TGTGCCAGCTCACCCCGCGTTAGCGAGCAGTACTTC.

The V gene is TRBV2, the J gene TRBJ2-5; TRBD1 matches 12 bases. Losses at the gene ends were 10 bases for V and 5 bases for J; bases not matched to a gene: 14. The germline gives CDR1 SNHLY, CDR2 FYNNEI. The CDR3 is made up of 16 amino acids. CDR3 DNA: TGTGCCAACGGGGTGGTGGGACAGGGGGCGTTGGAGACCCAGTACTTC. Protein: CANGVVGQGALETQYF.

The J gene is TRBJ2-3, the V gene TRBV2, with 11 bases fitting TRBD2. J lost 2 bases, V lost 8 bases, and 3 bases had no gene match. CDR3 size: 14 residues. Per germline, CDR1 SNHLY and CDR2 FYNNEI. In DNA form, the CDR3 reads TGTGCCAGCGGACTAGCGGGTACCACAGATACGCAGTATTTT. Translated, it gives CASGLAGTTDTQYF.

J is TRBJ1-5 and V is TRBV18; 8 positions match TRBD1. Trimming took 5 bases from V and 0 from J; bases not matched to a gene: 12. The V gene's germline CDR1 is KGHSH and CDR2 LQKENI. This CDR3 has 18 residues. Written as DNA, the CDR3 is TGTGCCAGCTCAACAAAGCAGGGGGCGTATAGTAGCAATCAGCCCCAGCATTTT. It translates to CASSTKQGAYSSNQPQHF.

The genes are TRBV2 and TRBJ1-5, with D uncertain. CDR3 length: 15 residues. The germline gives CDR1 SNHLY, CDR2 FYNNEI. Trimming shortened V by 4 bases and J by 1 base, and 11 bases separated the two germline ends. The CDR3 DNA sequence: TGTGCCAGCAGTGCTGCCAGGTCAAGCAATCAGCCCCAGCATTTT. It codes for CASSAARSSNQPQHF.

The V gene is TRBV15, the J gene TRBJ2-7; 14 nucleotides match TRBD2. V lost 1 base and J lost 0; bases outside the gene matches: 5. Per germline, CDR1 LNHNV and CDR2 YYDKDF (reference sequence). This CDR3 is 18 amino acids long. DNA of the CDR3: TGTGCCACCAGCAGAGGAGGACTAGCGGGGGGCTCCTCCTACGAGCAGTACTTC. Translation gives CATSRGGLAGGSSYEQYF.

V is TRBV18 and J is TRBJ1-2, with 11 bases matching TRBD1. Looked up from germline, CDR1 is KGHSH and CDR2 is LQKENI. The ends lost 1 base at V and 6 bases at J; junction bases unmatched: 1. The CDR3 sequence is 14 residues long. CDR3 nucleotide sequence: TGTGCCAGCTCACCACAGGGACAGGGGGATGGCTACACCTTC. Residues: CASSPQGQGDGYTF.

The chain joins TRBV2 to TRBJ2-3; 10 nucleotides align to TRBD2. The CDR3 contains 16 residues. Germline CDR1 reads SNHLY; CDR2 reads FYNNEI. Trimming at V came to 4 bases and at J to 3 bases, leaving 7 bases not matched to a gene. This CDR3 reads CASSGASGGHTDTQYF. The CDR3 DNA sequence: TGTGCCAGCAGTGGGGCTAGCGGGGGCCATACAGATACGCAGTATTTT.

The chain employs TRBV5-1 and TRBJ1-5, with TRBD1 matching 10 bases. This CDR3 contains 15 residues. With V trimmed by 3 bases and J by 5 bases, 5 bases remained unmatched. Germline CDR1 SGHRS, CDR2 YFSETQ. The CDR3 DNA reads TGCGCCAGCAGCTCGGGACAGGGGCCGTATCAGCCCCAGCATTTT. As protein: CASSSGQGPYQPQHF. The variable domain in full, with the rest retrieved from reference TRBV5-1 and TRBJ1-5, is KAGVTQTPRYLIKTRGQQVTLSCSPISGHRSVSWYQQTPGQGLQFLFEYFSETQRNKGNFPGRFSGRQFSNSRSEMNVSTLELGDSALYLCASSSGQGPYQPQHFGDGTRLSIL.

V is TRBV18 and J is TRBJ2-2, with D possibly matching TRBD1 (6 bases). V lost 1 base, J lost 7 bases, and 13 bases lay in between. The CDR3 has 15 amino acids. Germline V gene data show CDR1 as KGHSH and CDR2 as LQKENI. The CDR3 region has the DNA TGTGCCAGCTCACCACTTCAGGGGACGGGCGGGGAGCTGTTTTTT. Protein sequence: CASSPLQGTGGELFF.

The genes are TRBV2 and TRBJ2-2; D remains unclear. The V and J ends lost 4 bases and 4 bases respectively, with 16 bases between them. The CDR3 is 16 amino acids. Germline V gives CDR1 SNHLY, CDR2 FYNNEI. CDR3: CASSARGRRSTGELFF. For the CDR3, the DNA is TGTGCCAGCAGTGCCCGCGGTCGCAGAAGCACCGGGGAGCTGTTTTTT. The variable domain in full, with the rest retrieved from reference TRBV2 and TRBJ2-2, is EPEVTQTPSHQVTQMGQEVILRCVPISNHLYFYWYRQILGQKVEFLVSFYNNEISEKSEIFDDQFSVERPDGSNFTLKIRSTKLEDSAMYFCASSARGRRSTGELFFGEGSRLTVL.

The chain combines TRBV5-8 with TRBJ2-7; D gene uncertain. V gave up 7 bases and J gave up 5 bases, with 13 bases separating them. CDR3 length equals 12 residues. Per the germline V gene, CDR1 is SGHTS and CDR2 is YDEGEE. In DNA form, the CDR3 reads TGTGCCAGCTCAAGGAGTACCAACGAGCAGTACTTC. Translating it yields CASSRSTNEQYF. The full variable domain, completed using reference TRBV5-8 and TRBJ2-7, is EAGVTQSPTHLIKTRGQQATLRCSPISGHTSVYWYQQALGLGLQFLLWYDEGEERNRGNFPPRFSGRQFPNYSSELNVNALELEDSALYLCASSRSTNEQYFGPGTRLTVT.

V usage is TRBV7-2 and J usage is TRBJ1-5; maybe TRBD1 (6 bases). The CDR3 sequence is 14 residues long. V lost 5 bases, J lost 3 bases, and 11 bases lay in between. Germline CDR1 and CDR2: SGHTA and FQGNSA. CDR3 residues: CASSQGRVNQPQHF. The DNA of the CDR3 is TGTGCCAGCAGCCAGGGGAGGGTCAATCAGCCCCAGCATTTT.

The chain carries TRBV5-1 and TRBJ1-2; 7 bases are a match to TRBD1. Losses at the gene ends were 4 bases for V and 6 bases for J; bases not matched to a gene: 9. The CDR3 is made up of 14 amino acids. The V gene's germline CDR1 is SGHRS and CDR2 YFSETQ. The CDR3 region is CASSRGQGEDGYTF. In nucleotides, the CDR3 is TGCGCCAGCAGCAGGGGGCAGGGGGAGGATGGCTACACCTTC. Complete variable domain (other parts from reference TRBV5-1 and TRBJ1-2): KAGVTQTPRYLIKTRGQQVTLSCSPISGHRSVSWYQQTPGQGLQFLFEYFSETQRNKGNFPGRFSGRQFSNSRSEMNVSTLELGDSALYLCASSRGQGEDGYTFGSGTRLTVV.

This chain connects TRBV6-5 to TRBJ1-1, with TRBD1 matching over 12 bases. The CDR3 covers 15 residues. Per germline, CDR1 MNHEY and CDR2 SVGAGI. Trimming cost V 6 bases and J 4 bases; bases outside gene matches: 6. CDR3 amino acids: CASSPGDRGPTEAFF. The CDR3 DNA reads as TGTGCCAGCAGCCCCGGGGACAGGGGGCCCACTGAAGCTTTCTTT.

CDR3 nucleotides: TGTGCCAGCAGCTTGATTGGAGTGGGGGGGTTCTTC. This encodes CASSLIGVGGFF. The chain carries TRBV5-5 and TRBJ2-1, with D perhaps matching TRBD2 (6 bases). Trimming pared 1 base from V and 15 bases from J, leaving 14 bases between. The CDR3 runs to 12 residues. Per the germline V gene, CDR1 is SGHKS and CDR2 is YYEKEE (reference sequence).

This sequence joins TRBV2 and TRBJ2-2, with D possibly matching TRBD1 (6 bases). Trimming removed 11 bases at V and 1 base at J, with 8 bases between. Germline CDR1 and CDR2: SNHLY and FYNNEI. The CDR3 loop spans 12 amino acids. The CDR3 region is CAGGKNTGELFF. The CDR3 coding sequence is TGTGCCGGGGGCAAGAACACCGGGGAGCTGTTTTTT. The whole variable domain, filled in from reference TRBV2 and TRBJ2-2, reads EPEVTQTPSHQVTQMGQEVILRCVPISNHLYFYWYRQILGQKVEFLVSFYNNEISEKSEIFDDQFSVERPDGSNFTLKIRSTKLEDSAMYFCAGGKNTGELFFGEGSRLTVL.

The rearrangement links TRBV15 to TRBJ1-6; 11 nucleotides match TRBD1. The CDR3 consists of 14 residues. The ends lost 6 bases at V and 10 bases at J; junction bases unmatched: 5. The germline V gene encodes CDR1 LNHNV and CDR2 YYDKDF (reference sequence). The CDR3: CATSIGTGGSPLHF. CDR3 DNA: TGTGCCACCAGTATTGGGACAGGGGGATCACCCCTCCACTTT.

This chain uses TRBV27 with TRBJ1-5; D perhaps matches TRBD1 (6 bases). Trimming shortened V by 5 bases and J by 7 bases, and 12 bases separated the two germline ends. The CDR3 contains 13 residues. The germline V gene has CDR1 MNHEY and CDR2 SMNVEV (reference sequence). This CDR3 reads CASSQGRGQPQHF. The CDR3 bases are TGTGCCAGCAGTCAGGGGAGAGGGCAGCCCCAGCATTTT.

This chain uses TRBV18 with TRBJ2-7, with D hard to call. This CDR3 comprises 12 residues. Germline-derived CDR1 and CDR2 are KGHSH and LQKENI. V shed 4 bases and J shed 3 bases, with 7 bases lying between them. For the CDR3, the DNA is TGTGCCAGCTCACTCGCCAGCTACGAGCAGTACTTC. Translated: CASSLASYEQYF.

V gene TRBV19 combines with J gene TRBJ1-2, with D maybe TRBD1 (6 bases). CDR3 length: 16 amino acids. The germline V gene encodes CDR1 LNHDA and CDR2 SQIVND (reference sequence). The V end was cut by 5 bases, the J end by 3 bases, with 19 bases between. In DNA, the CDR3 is TGTGCCAGTAGTTTCCGGCGACAGGAAGGGGACTATGGCTACACCTTC. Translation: CASSFRRQEGDYGYTF. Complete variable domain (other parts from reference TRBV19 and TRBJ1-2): DGGITQSPKYLFRKEGQNVTLSCEQNLNHDAMYWYRQDPGQGLRLIYYSQIVNDFQKGDIAEGYSVSREKKESFPLTVTSAQKNPTAFYLCASSFRRQEGDYGYTFGSGTRLTVV.

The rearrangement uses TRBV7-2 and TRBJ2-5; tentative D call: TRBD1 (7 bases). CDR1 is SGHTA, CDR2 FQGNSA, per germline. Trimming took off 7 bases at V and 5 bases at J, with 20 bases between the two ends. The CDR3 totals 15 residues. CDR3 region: CASTQYEGAGETQYF. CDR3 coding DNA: TGTGCCAGCACCCAGTATGAGGGGGCGGGGGAGACCCAGTACTTC. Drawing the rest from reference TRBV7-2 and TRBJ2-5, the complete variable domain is GAGVSQSPSNKVTEKGKDVELRCDPISGHTALYWYRQSLGQGLEFLIYFQGNSAPDKSGLPSDRFSAERTGGSVSTLTIQRTQQEDSAVYLCASTQYEGAGETQYFGPGTRLLVL.

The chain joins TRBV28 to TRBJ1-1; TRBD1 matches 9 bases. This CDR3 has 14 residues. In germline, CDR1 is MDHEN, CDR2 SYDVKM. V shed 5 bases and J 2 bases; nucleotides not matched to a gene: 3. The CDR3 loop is CASSVTGGNTEAFF. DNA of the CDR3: TGTGCCAGCAGTGTGACAGGGGGAAACACTGAAGCTTTCTTT.